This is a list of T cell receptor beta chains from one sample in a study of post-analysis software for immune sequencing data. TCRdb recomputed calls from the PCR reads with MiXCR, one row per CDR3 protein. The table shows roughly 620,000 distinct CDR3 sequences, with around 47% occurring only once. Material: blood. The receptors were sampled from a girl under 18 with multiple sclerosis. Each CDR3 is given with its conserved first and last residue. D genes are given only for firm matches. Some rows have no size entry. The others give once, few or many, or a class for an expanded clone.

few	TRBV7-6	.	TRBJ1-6	CASRSDTSYNSPLHF	TGTGCCAGCCGCTCTGACACATCCTATAATTCACCCCTCCACTTT
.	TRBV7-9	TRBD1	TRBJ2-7	CASSHLTGYVGEQYF	TGTGCCAGCAGTCATTTGACAGGGTACGTTGGCGAGCAGTACTTC
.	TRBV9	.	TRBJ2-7	CASSEGLYYEQYF	TGTGCCAGCAGCGAAGGGCTTTACTACGAGCAGTACTTC
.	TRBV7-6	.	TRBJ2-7	CASSFTGDRGEQYF	TGTGCCAGCAGCTTTACCGGGGACCGGGGCGAGCAGTACTTC
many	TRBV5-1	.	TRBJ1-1	CASSSTGLATEAFF	TGCGCCAGCAGCTCTACAGGGTTGGCAACTGAAGCTTTCTTT
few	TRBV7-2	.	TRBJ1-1	CASSPDRLNTEAFF	TGTGCCAGCAGCCCGGACAGACTGAACACTGAAGCTTTCTTT
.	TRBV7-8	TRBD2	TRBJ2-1	CASSIFDGRAWILNEQFF	TGTGCCAGCAGCATATTCGACGGGAGGGCCTGGATTTTAAATGAGCAGTTCTTC
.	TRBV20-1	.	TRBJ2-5	CSAYGPAGETQYF	TGCAGTGCCTACGGACCCGCGGGAGAGACCCAGTACTTC
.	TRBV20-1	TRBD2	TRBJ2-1	CSAWTSGRSYNEQFF	TGCAGTGCTTGGACTAGCGGGAGAAGTTACAATGAGCAGTTCTTC
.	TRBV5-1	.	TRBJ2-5	CASSREARTQETQYF	TGCGCCAGCAGCCGCGAAGCACGGACCCAAGAGACCCAGTACTTC
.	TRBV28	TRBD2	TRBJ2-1	CASRREGVYNEQFF	TGTGCCAGCCGACGGGAGGGTGTCTACAATGAGCAGTTCTTC
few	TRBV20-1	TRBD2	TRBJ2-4	CSARGGGRDIQYF	TGCAGTGCTAGAGGGGGAGGGCGGGACATTCAGTACTTC
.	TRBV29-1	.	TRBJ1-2	CSVEEVEGVRRYTF	TGCAGCGTTGAAGAGGTAGAGGGAGTGAGGCGCTACACCTTC
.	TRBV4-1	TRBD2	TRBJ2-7	CASRGLAGGNEQYF	TGCGCCAGCAGGGGGCTAGCGGGGGGCAATGAGCAGTACTTC
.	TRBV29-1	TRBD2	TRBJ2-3	CSVGSSGGQDTQYF	TGCAGCGTGGGTTCTAGCGGAGGGCAGGATACGCAGTATTTT
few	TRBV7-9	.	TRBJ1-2	CASSPHGGYGYTF	TGTGCCAGCAGCCCCCACGGGGGCTATGGCTACACCTTC
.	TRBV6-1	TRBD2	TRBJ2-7	CASSARLAGGGYEQYF	TGTGCCAGCAGTGCCCGACTAGCGGGCGGCGGCTACGAGCAGTACTTC
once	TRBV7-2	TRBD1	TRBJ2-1	CASSLAWTGSSPNEQFF	TGTGCCAGCAGCTTAGCTTGGACAGGGTCATCCCCCAATGAGCAGTTCTTC
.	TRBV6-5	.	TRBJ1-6	CASSYSQINSPLHF	TGTGCCAGCAGTTACTCACAGATTAATTCACCCCTCCACTTT
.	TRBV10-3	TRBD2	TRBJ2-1	CAISEGLGNYNEQFF	TGTGCCATCAGTGAGGGACTAGGCAATTACAATGAGCAGTTCTTC
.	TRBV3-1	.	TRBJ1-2	CASSRTAGYGYTF	TGTGCCAGCAGCCGCACAGCTGGGTATGGCTACACCTTC
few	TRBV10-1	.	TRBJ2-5	CASSDSQETQYF	TGCGCCAGCAGTGACTCACAAGAGACCCAGTACTTC